The T cell receptor beta chain described here comes from a study of blood T cell repertoires in COVID-19. At the level of the study: From T cells, B-cell-depleted T cells, or PBMCs came the material, which was cDNA or gDNA.

From germline, CDR1 is SGHDT and CDR2 YYEEEE. V was clipped by 9 bases and J by 1 base; unmatched bases: 5. The CDR3 totals 13 residues. Source study methods: Estimation of nucleated cell counts relied on the amplification of reference gene primers. Repertoires were generated with immunoSEQ multiplex PCR, while TCRdb's copy carries only in-frame clones and drops some. V and J calls and clone size follow that table, whereas D and trimming were derived from the DNA. The repertoire consists of approximately 190,000 clones, with approximately 90% occurring once and the leading ten covering about 6.6%. The sequencing sample was made of peripheral blood. The TCR was taken from a woman in her forties who had recovered from COVID-19. The chain is built from TRBV5-6 and TRBJ1-1, with 8 bases aligning to TRBD1. For the CDR3, the DNA is TGTGCCACCCTGCAGGGGGCGAACACTGAAGCTTTCTTT. This codes for CATLQGANTEAFF.